The 22 T cell receptor beta chains reported below all come from one sample, sequenced in a study of blood T cell repertoires in COVID-19. TCRdb keeps only in-frame clones here, not all; method: immunoSEQ multiplex PCR. This table has about 240,000 clones, approximately 80% appearing once. Sequenced: peripheral blood. These receptors came from a young woman with acute or convalescent COVID-19.

The chain's CDR3 is CASSLVGGPNYGYTF. DNA of the CDR3: TGTGCCAGCAGTTTAGTAGGGGGACCTAACTATGGCTACACCTTC. The J gene is TRBJ1-2, the V gene TRBV27; tentative D call: TRBD1 (6 bases). Germline loops: CDR1 MNHEY, CDR2 SMNVEV (reference sequence). CDR3 size: 15 residues. Trimming removed 2 bases at V and 0 bases at J, with 10 bases between.

The rearrangement uses TRBV3-1 (or the pseudogene TRBV3-2) and TRBJ2-7; the D is unclear. Germline CDR1 LGHDT, CDR2 YNNKEL (reference sequence). The CDR3 has 13 amino acids. The V gene lost 3 bases and the J gene lost 1 base, with 7 bases spanning the gap. For the CDR3, the DNA is TGTGCCAGCAGCCATTACAGTTCCTACGAGCAGTACTTC. This encodes CASSHYSSYEQYF.

This clone came up once. This rearrangement joins TRBV29-1 to TRBJ1-4; D uncertain. V was shortened by 6 bases and J by 4 bases, with 12 bases between the two germline ends. Germline lookup yields CDR1 SQVTM and CDR2 ANQGSEA. The CDR3 extends over 13 amino acids. In nucleotides, the CDR3 is TGCAGCGTGGGAGGGAGGAGTAATGAAAAACTGTTTTTT. This sequence encodes CSVGGRSNEKLFF.

With respect to this clone: The junction departs from germline at one end; a sequencing error may be responsible. The chain joins TRBV3-1 (or the pseudogene TRBV3-2) to TRBJ2-5; 7 nucleotides agree with TRBD2. The CDR3 spans 12 residues. CDR1 LGHDT and CDR2 YNNKEL come from the germline V gene (reference sequence). This CDR3 reads CASSLGGGKSNF. Written as DNA, the CDR3 is TGTGCCAGCAGCCTAGGCGGGGGAAAATCAAACTTC.

V and J are TRBV6-4 and TRBJ2-3, with 9 bases that match TRBD2. V was pared by 2 bases and J by 4 bases, with 4 bases of the junction left unmatched. The V gene's germline CDR1 is MRHNA and CDR2 SNTAGT. The CDR3 contains 15 residues. The DNA for the CDR3 is TGTGCCAGCAGTGACCAGGGACTAGCTTCAGATACGCAGTATTTT. It codes for CASSDQGLASDTQYF.

The chain links TRBV24-1 to TRBJ2-7, with TRBD1 matching over 8 bases. The length of the CDR3 is 15 residues. CDR1 KGHDR and CDR2 SFDVKD come from the germline V gene. J lost 1 base, V lost 4 bases, and 5 bases had no gene match. The CDR3 loop is CATSDPGQGSYEQYF. CDR3 DNA sequence: TGTGCCACCAGTGACCCTGGACAGGGATCCTACGAGCAGTACTTC.

The chain has TRBV19 and TRBJ2-1, with 11 bases aligning to TRBD2. Germline V CDR1 and CDR2: LNHDA, SQIVND (reference sequence). With V trimmed by 8 bases and J by 0 bases, 18 bases remained unmatched. This CDR3 spans 20 amino acids. CDR3 in DNA: TGTGCCAGTCCATTACAGGGGGCTTCTAGCGGGAGGTTCTCCTACAATGAGCAGTTCTTC. This sequence encodes CASPLQGASSGRFSYNEQFF.

V usage is TRBV7-3 and J usage is TRBJ1-6; 7 bases map to TRBD1. Germline V lookup: CDR1 SGHTA, CDR2 FQGTGA. The V and J ends lost 2 bases and 9 bases, in that order; junction bases with no gene match: 4. The CDR3 covers 14 residues. The CDR3 region has the DNA TGTGCCAGCAGCTTAGGCCCAGGGGGTTCACCCCTCCACTTT. It translates to CASSLGPGGSPLHF.

The rearrangement joins TRBV9 to TRBJ2-1, with a possible D match to TRBD2 (6 bases). The germline V and J ends were trimmed by 4 bases and 3 bases, with 14 bases remaining between them. The CDR3 has 15 residues. Germline V gene sequence: CDR1 SGDLS, CDR2 YYNGEE. Here the CDR3 DNA reads TGTGCCAGCAGCACACACATAGCGGACTACAATGAGCAGTTCTTC. Amino acid sequence: CASSTHIADYNEQFF. The entire variable domain, with the rest obtained from reference TRBV9 and TRBJ2-1, is as follows: DSGVTQTPKHLITATGQRVTLRCSPRSGDLSVYWYQQSLDQGLQFLIQYYNGEERAKGNILERFSAQQFPDLHSELNLSSLELGDSALYFCASSTHIADYNEQFFGPGTRLTVL.

The chain carries TRBV29-1 and TRBJ1-1; D unresolved. This CDR3 comprises 13 residues. CDR1 and CDR2 from the germline V gene are SQVTM and ANQGSEA. V shed 5 bases and J shed 0 bases, with 10 bases lying between them. For the CDR3, the DNA is TGCAGCGTTTCGGGAGGCATGAACACTGAAGCTTTCTTT. It encodes CSVSGGMNTEAFF.

The chain carries TRBV13 and TRBJ2-5; TRBD1 is a possible D gene (6 bases). V dropped 0 bases and J dropped 5 bases, with 16 bases sitting between them. Germline loops: CDR1 PRHDT, CDR2 FYEKMQ (reference sequence). This CDR3 contains 16 residues. The CDR3 here is CASSLGQTGPEETQYF. The CDR3 coding sequence is TGTGCCAGCAGCTTAGGCCAAACAGGGCCGGAGGAGACCCAGTACTTC.

The rearrangement joins TRBV7-2 to TRBJ2-1, with 9 nucleotides matching TRBD2. The CDR3 length is 15 residues. From germline, CDR1 is SGHTA and CDR2 FQGNSA. V shed 2 bases and J 6 bases; nucleotides not matched to a gene: 5. As DNA, the CDR3 is TGTGCCAGCAGCTTAAAGCGGGAGGCTTTCAATGAGCAGTTCTTC. Protein sequence: CASSLKREAFNEQFF.

This chain connects TRBV27 to TRBJ2-7; 8 bases fit TRBD1. Germline-derived CDR1 and CDR2 are MNHEY and SMNVEV (reference sequence). This CDR3 has 14 amino acids. With V trimmed by 4 bases and J by 6 bases, 8 bases remained unmatched. In nucleotides, the CDR3 is TGTGCCAGCAGTTCAACGACAGGGGCGAGCGAGCAGTACTTC. It is translated as CASSSTTGASEQYF.

This clone was counted between two and nine times. This rearrangement joins TRBV28 to TRBJ2-7; tentatively, D is TRBD2 (7 bases). CDR1 and CDR2 from the germline V gene are MDHEN and SYDVKM. The V end lost 5 bases, the J end lost 0 bases, and 26 bases lay between the germline ends. CDR3 length equals 19 residues. Here the CDR3 DNA reads TGTGCCAGCAGTCCATGGGCAGGGGTATCGGGAGGCAGCTCCTACGAGCAGTACTTC. Its translation is CASSPWAGVSGGSSYEQYF.

V usage is TRBV10-3 and J usage is TRBJ1-5; 7 bases map to TRBD1. This CDR3 contains 13 residues. Germline V CDR1 and CDR2: ENHRY, SYGVKD. J gave up 3 bases and V 6 bases, and 2 bases lay outside the gene matches. The CDR3 DNA is TGTGCCATCAGCGGACAGGTCAATCAGCCCCAGCATTTT. Its translation: CAISGQVNQPQHF.

The J gene is TRBJ2-7, the V gene TRBV28; a weak D match, TRBD1 (6 bases). The germline V gene encodes CDR1 MDHEN and CDR2 SYDVKM. This CDR3 spans 12 amino acids. Trimming shortened V by 7 bases and J by 3 bases, and 10 bases separated the two germline ends. The DNA for the CDR3 is TGTGCCAGCACCAAACAGGGCTACGAGCAGTACTTC. This encodes CASTKQGYEQYF.

V and J are TRBV13 and TRBJ2-5; TRBD1 aligns across 7 bases. The V gene end was trimmed by 1 base and the J gene end by 5 bases; junction bases not matched to a gene: 10. CDR3 length: 16 residues. Germline lookup yields CDR1 PRHDT and CDR2 FYEKMQ (reference sequence). CDR3 nucleotides: TGTGCCAGCAGCTTAGCAGGGGGAGCTATCCCGGAGACCCAGTACTTC. The encoded protein is CASSLAGGAIPETQYF.

V is TRBV10-2 and J is TRBJ2-3; 12 bases are a match to TRBD2. CDR1 and CDR2 from the germline V gene are WSHSY and SAAADI. The CDR3 extends over 15 amino acids. Trimming cost V 6 bases and J 1 base; bases outside gene matches: 2. The CDR3 loop is CASRLAGGRTDTQYF. The CDR3 nucleotides are TGCGCCAGCAGACTAGCGGGAGGTCGCACAGATACGCAGTATTTT.

The chain recombines TRBV5-4 with TRBJ1-1; D gene unclear. Germline V CDR1 and CDR2: SGHNT, YYREEE (reference sequence). The CDR3 has 19 amino acids. The V end was cut by 3 bases, the J end by 0 bases, with 24 bases between. Written as DNA, the CDR3 is TGTGCCAGCAGCTCTCGAAATACCAAGGCGGGTGGGATGAACACTGAAGCTTTCTTT. Translating it yields CASSSRNTKAGGMNTEAFF.

This chain links TRBV19 with TRBJ1-1; a possible D gene is TRBD1 (6 bases). Germline values: CDR1 LNHDA, CDR2 SQIVND (reference sequence). The CDR3 has 14 amino acids. V lost 7 bases to trimming and J lost 1 base, with 13 bases between them. The CDR3 region has the DNA TGTGCCAGTATGGGGGGGCGGAGGAACACTGAAGCTTTCTTT. Its protein product is CASMGGRRNTEAFF. The entire variable domain, with the rest obtained from reference TRBV19 and TRBJ1-1, is as follows: DGGITQSPKYLFRKEGQNVTLSCEQNLNHDAMYWYRQDPGQGLRLIYYSQIVNDFQKGDIAEGYSVSREKKESFPLTVTSAQKNPTAFYLCASMGGRRNTEAFFGQGTRLTVV.

The V gene is TRBV7-9, the J gene TRBJ2-3; 8 nucleotides align to TRBD2. V lost 2 bases and J lost 6; bases outside the gene matches: 7. Germline V gene data show CDR1 as SEHNR and CDR2 as FQNEAQ (reference sequence). The CDR3 has 15 amino acids. As DNA, the CDR3 is TGTGCCAGCAGCTTACACGGGAGGGCCTCCGATACGCAGTATTTT. Encoded protein: CASSLHGRASDTQYF.

V usage is TRBV6-5 and J usage is TRBJ1-2; D unclear. CDR3 length: 14 amino acids. Germline CDR1 MNHEY, CDR2 SVGAGI. V lost 4 bases and J 7 bases, leaving 16 bases between the germline ends. CDR3 loop: CASSSRRLDSGYTF. The CDR3 nucleotides read TGTGCCAGCAGTTCTAGACGACTAGATAGTGGCTACACCTTC.